Listed below are T cell receptor beta chains from one sample, sequenced in a study of blood T cells in healthy people across ages. A single record per CDR3 protein comes from TCRdb applying MiXCR to the 5' RACE reads. The table lists 600,000 or so distinct CDR3 sequences, roughly 30% of them singletons, with less than 20% in the top ten. The sequenced sample was blood. These receptors were taken from a woman older than 75 in good health. The CDR3 runs from the conserved cysteine through the conserved F or W. Fields, in order: D gene, J gene, V gene, clone size, CDR3 protein, CDR3 DNA. The D gene is left open where the match is weak. Expanded clones get a size class; other rows say once, few or many, or leave the size out.

D gene: -; J gene: TRBJ1-2; V gene: TRBV5-1; clone size: many; CDR3 protein: CASSFRGDKFGYTF; CDR3 DNA: TGCGCCAGCAGCTTTAGAGGAGACAAATTCGGCTACACCTTC
D gene: -; J gene: TRBJ2-6; V gene: TRBV27; clone size: many; CDR3 protein: CASSFASGANVLTF; CDR3 DNA: TGTGCCAGCAGTTTTGCATCTGGGGCCAACGTCCTGACTTTC
D gene: -; J gene: TRBJ2-7; V gene: TRBV5-1; clone size: many; CDR3 protein: CASSGSGNKPYEQYF; CDR3 DNA: TGCGCCAGCAGCGGGTCCGGGAATAAGCCCTACGAGCAGTACTTC
D gene: -; J gene: TRBJ2-7; V gene: TRBV4-1; clone size: -; CDR3 protein: CASSHEPSGAAYEQYF; CDR3 DNA: TGCGCCAGCAGCCATGAACCCTCGGGGGCCGCTTACGAGCAGTACTTC
D gene: -; J gene: TRBJ1-4; V gene: TRBV5-1; clone size: -; CDR3 protein: CASTDGGGTSEKLFF; CDR3 DNA: TGCGCCAGCACCGACGGGGGGGGTACGAGTGAAAAACTGTTTTTT
D gene: -; J gene: TRBJ1-2; V gene: TRBV5-1; clone size: -; CDR3 protein: CASSFQNRAGRYGYTF; CDR3 DNA: TGCGCCAGCAGCTTCCAAAACCGGGCAGGTCGCTATGGCTACACCTTC
D gene: TRBD1; J gene: TRBJ2-7; V gene: TRBV6-1; clone size: few; CDR3 protein: CASSELGQGYEQYF; CDR3 DNA: TGTGCCAGCAGTGAGCTAGGACAGGGCTACGAGCAGTACTTC
D gene: -; J gene: TRBJ2-7; V gene: TRBV12-3/TRBV12-4; clone size: few; CDR3 protein: CASSFYRDEQYF; CDR3 DNA: TGTGCCAGCAGTTTTTACAGGGACGAGCAGTACTTC
D gene: -; J gene: TRBJ2-1; V gene: TRBV20-1; clone size: many; CDR3 protein: CSAAGTSRYNEQFF; CDR3 DNA: TGCAGTGCCGCCGGGACATCCCGATACAATGAGCAGTTCTTC
D gene: TRBD2; J gene: TRBJ2-5; V gene: TRBV28; clone size: many; CDR3 protein: CASSAQTSGGQETQYF; CDR3 DNA: TGTGCCAGCAGTGCCCAGACTAGCGGGGGACAAGAGACCCAGTACTTC
D gene: TRBD1; J gene: TRBJ2-7; V gene: TRBV7-8; clone size: many; CDR3 protein: CASSLNRGPGEQYF; CDR3 DNA: TGTGCCAGCAGCTTAAACAGGGGGCCTGGGGAGCAGTACTTC
D gene: -; J gene: TRBJ2-3; V gene: TRBV9; clone size: few; CDR3 protein: CASSVAAGILDTQYF; CDR3 DNA: TGTGCCAGCAGCGTAGCGGCAGGTATATTAGATACGCAGTATTTT
D gene: TRBD2; J gene: TRBJ2-7; V gene: TRBV2; clone size: -; CDR3 protein: CASSQAGSGTYEQYF; CDR3 DNA: TGTGCCAGCAGCCAAGCGGGGAGTGGGACCTACGAGCAGTACTTC
D gene: -; J gene: TRBJ2-5; V gene: TRBV27; clone size: few; CDR3 protein: CASSDWQKTQYF; CDR3 DNA: TGTGCCAGCAGTGACTGGCAGAAGACCCAGTACTTC
D gene: -; J gene: TRBJ1-2; V gene: TRBV12-3/TRBV12-4; clone size: medium-sized; CDR3 protein: CASLGAIYGYTF; CDR3 DNA: TGTGCCAGTCTAGGGGCGATCTATGGCTACACCTTC
D gene: -; J gene: TRBJ1-3; V gene: TRBV6-1; clone size: few; CDR3 protein: CASQGLSGNTIYF; CDR3 DNA: TGTGCCAGTCAGGGGCTTTCTGGAAACACCATATATTTT
D gene: TRBD2; J gene: TRBJ2-5; V gene: TRBV7-2; clone size: many; CDR3 protein: CASSESGGAVETQYF; CDR3 DNA: TGTGCCAGCAGCGAAAGCGGGGGGGCCGTAGAGACCCAGTACTTC
D gene: -; J gene: TRBJ1-2; V gene: TRBV5-4; clone size: -; CDR3 protein: CASSLVEGTRYGYTF; CDR3 DNA: TGTGCCAGCAGCTTGGTCGAAGGTACCCGATATGGCTACACCTTC
D gene: TRBD1; J gene: TRBJ2-5; V gene: TRBV9; clone size: once; CDR3 protein: CASSLRPDRGLGEQYF; CDR3 DNA: TGTGCCAGCAGCCTTCGTCCGGACAGGGGGCTAGGGGAGCAGTACTTC
D gene: -; J gene: TRBJ2-7; V gene: TRBV7-2; clone size: many; CDR3 protein: CASSFLRQSYEQYF; CDR3 DNA: TGTGCCAGCAGCTTCCTTCGACAGTCGTACGAGCAGTACTTC
D gene: -; J gene: TRBJ2-2; V gene: TRBV9; clone size: -; CDR3 protein: CASSVAPGRTGELFF; CDR3 DNA: TGTGCCAGCAGCGTAGCTCCAGGGAGGACCGGGGAGCTGTTTTTT
D gene: TRBD1; J gene: TRBJ2-1; V gene: TRBV7-3; clone size: many; CDR3 protein: CASSPRGQGSYNEQFF; CDR3 DNA: TGTGCCAGCAGCCCAAGAGGACAGGGATCTTACAATGAGCAGTTCTTC
D gene: -; J gene: TRBJ2-1; V gene: TRBV7-6; clone size: -; CDR3 protein: CASSLAQEARNEQFF; CDR3 DNA: TGTGCCAGCAGCTTAGCCCAGGAGGCAAGAAATGAGCAGTTCTTC
D gene: -; J gene: TRBJ1-1; V gene: TRBV5-1; clone size: -; CDR3 protein: CASSFAGFDTEAFF; CDR3 DNA: TGCGCCAGCAGCTTCGCAGGGTTCGACACTGAAGCTTTCTTT
D gene: -; J gene: TRBJ2-5; V gene: TRBV9; clone size: -; CDR3 protein: CASSVAGLSEQYF; CDR3 DNA: TGTGCCAGCAGCGTAGCGGGCTTATCGGAGCAGTACTTC
D gene: -; J gene: TRBJ1-5; V gene: TRBV30; clone size: many; CDR3 protein: CAWSVHSRASNQPQHF; CDR3 DNA: TGTGCCTGGAGTGTACATTCTAGGGCTAGCAATCAGCCCCAGCATTTT
D gene: -; J gene: TRBJ2-3; V gene: TRBV5-1; clone size: many; CDR3 protein: CASSLRTGPGDTQYF; CDR3 DNA: TGCGCCAGCAGTTTAAGGACGGGCCCCGGAGATACGCAGTATTTT
D gene: -; J gene: TRBJ1-1; V gene: TRBV5-1; clone size: many; CDR3 protein: CASSLVGGGSTEAFF; CDR3 DNA: TGCGCCAGCAGCTTGGTTGGTGGGGGGTCAACTGAAGCTTTCTTT
D gene: -; J gene: TRBJ1-2; V gene: TRBV4-2; clone size: -; CDR3 protein: CASSPREQPANYGYTF; CDR3 DNA: TGTGCCAGCAGCCCGCGGGAACAGCCGGCTAACTATGGCTACACCTTC
D gene: -; J gene: TRBJ1-2; V gene: TRBV18; clone size: -; CDR3 protein: CASSSDFYYGHTF; CDR3 DNA: TGTGCCAGCTCATCCGACTTCTACTATGGCCACACCTTC
D gene: -; J gene: TRBJ2-1; V gene: TRBV20-1; clone size: many; CDR3 protein: CSARVGEKEQFF; CDR3 DNA: TGCAGTGCTAGAGTTGGAGAGAAAGAGCAGTTCTTC
D gene: -; J gene: TRBJ2-5; V gene: TRBV7-2; clone size: -; CDR3 protein: CACSLDGLSQETQYF; CDR3 DNA: TGTGCCTGCAGCTTAGACGGCCTATCCCAGGAGACCCAGTACTTC
D gene: -; J gene: TRBJ2-1; V gene: TRBV27; clone size: -; CDR3 protein: CASGANEQFF; CDR3 DNA: TGTGCCAGCGGCGCCAATGAGCAGTTCTTC
D gene: -; J gene: TRBJ2-1; V gene: TRBV7-2; clone size: -; CDR3 protein: CASRELQGRAYNEQFF; CDR3 DNA: TGTGCCAGCAGGGAACTTCAGGGCCGAGCCTACAATGAGCAGTTCTTC